This TCR beta chain was identified in a study of cytomegalovirus exposure and HLA in healthy donors (dated by TCRdb to 2016 to 2017). Some background on the complete study: In an earlier analysis of 550 to 750 of the donors, approximately 260 Gb of sequence data and about 110 million unique TCR beta sequences from about 179 million T cells were reported. Approximately 310 gigabases of sequencing data and 78 million or so unique TCR sequences were included in an early release covering several hundred HLA-typed donors. Among the roughly 390 genotyped donors, 81% belonged to the genetic ancestry cluster associated with self-reported Caucasian donors. The study aimed to test whether cataloging public T cell receptors could reveal signatures of past pathogen exposure. The T cell repertoires of roughly 660 subjects were profiled by immunosequencing and related to cytomegalovirus serostatus. Besides the first cohort of roughly 700 subjects, a separate validation cohort made up of over 100 different subjects was used. To predict cytomegalovirus infection status, the study combined high-throughput TCR immunosequencing, statistical association of individual TCRs with disease status, and machine learning. A later analysis re-examined previously published TCR beta repertoires from several hundred donors and added high-resolution HLA genotyping to investigate patterns of TCR occurrence. The later analysis used no new phenotypic data to find candidate immune exposures, relying instead on TCR beta sequences and their occurrence across donors. An earlier analysis of nearly 600 of the donors applied high-throughput TCR beta sequencing to assess whether each TCR beta V gene segment acted as functional or pseudogenic. Donor age, sex, ethnicity and CMV serostatus were compiled alongside the repertoire data. In a later genetic analysis, genome-wide SNP genotypes for about three fifths of the roughly 670 donors were used, and that subset was treated as a discovery cohort. Every repertoire in the discovery cohort had been generated on one and the same sequencing platform. HLA typing covered class I and class II loci at four-digit resolution. Typing coverage differed by locus: A, B, C, DRB1 and DQB1 were typed in about 620-630 donors, DQA1 in about 560, DPA1 in 600 to 610, and DPB1 in 472. A handful of DR-DQ haplotypes were treated as single units for association and clustering because of strong linkage in the cohort. Among some 400 genotyped donors of the cohort, an average of about 240,000 unique TCR beta nucleotide sequences were sequenced per donor, around 20% of them non-productive.

V ends up 4 bases short and J 7 bases short, with an unmatched junction base count of 12. As encoded in the germline V gene, CDR1 is LGHNA while CDR2 is YSLEER. The cysteine opens and the phenylalanine closes a CDR3 of 15 amino acids. The entry retains the CDR3 DNA only, 45 bases that are in frame from base 1. Study-level results and caveats: A few of the identified cytomegalovirus-associated TCR beta chains were confirmed in vitro to be specific for cytomegalovirus antigens. In a later analysis, several top co-occurrence clusters were reported to appear linked to parvovirus B19, influenza, CMV and Epstein-Barr virus. Correlated functional status among segregating V segments might be attributable to linkage disequilibrium, but an unknown experimental factor could not be ruled out. Because the 87-base-pair reads could not distinguish some IMGT-functional V segments, including TRBV6-2 and TRBV6-3, those segments were excluded. In a later genetic analysis, a missense DCLRE1C variant was associated with V-gene and J-gene trimming of TCR beta chains, and the association was replicated in an independent cohort. Because counts were too low, about 18 rarely observed V segments, including chromosome 9 orphons, were left out of the earlier analysis of 500 to 750 of the donors. The presence/absence analyses assumed that sequencing depth was roughly uniform across donors, and that assumption may not be true. In the study, some 180 TCR beta chains were listed as associated with cytomegalovirus. It was suggested by the authors that the approach could potentially be generalized to other disease states and immunological phenotypes. A further reported finding was that TCR beta sequences accurately predicted the HLA-A and HLA-B alleles for most subjects in the first cohort. While some public TCRs were present in many individuals, most TCR sequences turned up only very rarely across donors. In both the original and validation cohorts, the classifier was reported to diagnose cytomegalovirus status with high specificity and sensitivity. Only TCR beta chains were sequenced in this cohort, and the absence of alpha or paired-chain data limited detectable features. In a later analysis, HLA-associated TCR beta chains showed more clonal expansion and lower generation probabilities than non-associated chains that were equally common. According to a later analysis, most CMV-associated TCR beta chains appeared to be HLA-restricted, and the HLA associations seemed to be driven largely by CMV exposure. The only immune exposure information available for the cohort was CMV serostatus. A later genetic analysis reported fewer N-insertions in productive TCRs among donors in an Asian-associated ancestry cluster than the approximately 670-donor mean. A cluster of highly shared sequence variants was judged likely to represent a technical artifact of the sequencing pipeline. In a later analysis, around 17,000 TCR beta sequences were associated with specific HLA alleles at a false discovery rate of 0.05. In a later analysis, TCR association rates were found to vary across HLA loci, with the most associated TCRs seen for DRB1 alleles and the fewest for HLA-C alleles. HLA typing was unavailable for some donors at each locus, so association tests used only the typed subset. An earlier analysis of some 590 of the donors showed that most TCR beta V segments appeared in productive rearrangements either about 90% or about 30% of the time, which broadly matched IMGT annotations. When HLA alleles, especially DR and DQ, strongly co-occurred, TCR associations were difficult to assign to individual alleles.

As to this clone: Its target antigen remains unknown. No much larger clone exists at a distance of one base, and base qualities are not known.

The method was the immunoSEQ multiplex PCR assay. For the multiplex PCR, a mixture combining 60 forward primers for TCR Vbeta segments and 13 reverse primers for TCR Jbeta segments was used. A multiplex PCR assay on genomic DNA amplified the CDR3 region of rearranged TCR beta genes. Amplified TCR beta libraries were sequenced as 87-base-pair reads on the Illumina HiSeq System. On the study's bioinformatics: In a later analysis, some 80 million unique TCR beta chains were counted across the roughly 700 repertoires, and around 10 million of these chains were shared by at least two donors. Raw reads were error-corrected and collapsed into unique sequences by a nearest-neighbor algorithm in which closely related sequences were merged to remove PCR and sequencing errors. CDR3 sequences were aligned to IMGT reference sequences to assign V, D and J gene segments. For a sequence to be retained, a match of at least six nucleotides was required to both a V gene segment and a J gene segment. A rearrangement counted as productive if the CDR3 had no stop codons and remained in frame with V and J, and every other rearrangement counted as non-productive. Following IMGT convention, CDR3 was defined as the stretch from the second conserved V-encoded cysteine to the conserved J-encoded phenylalanine. The earlier analysis of about 500 of the donors excluded sequences that lacked an unambiguous match to a single V gene segment. An earlier analysis of over 450 of the donors classified V segments as functional when productive rearrangements were above 56.7% and as segregating when the standard deviation between donors was above 5%. A statistical classification framework was built to diagnose cytomegalovirus status from the catalog of TCR beta chain sequences. A later analysis assigned V and J genes by comparing TCR nucleotide sequences with IMGT/GENE-DB human TR gene sequences. The TCRdist pipeline was used in a later analysis to assign CDR3 sequences and most-parsimonious VDJ recombination scenarios. In a later analysis, every TCR beta chain was defined by the combination of its CDR3 amino acid sequence and its V-gene family, and reads without a unique V-gene family were dropped. A later analysis removed 550 to 700 highly shared, low-generation-probability nucleotide sequences to deal with suspected cross-contamination and a sequencing artifact. In a later analysis, a clonal expansion index was calculated for each public chain from normalized within-repertoire ranks of inferred template counts. Generation probabilities in a later analysis came from a VDJ recombination model fitted to out-of-frame rearrangements, and those results were checked against IGoR. Hypergeometric tests were used in a later analysis to score TCR-TCR, TCR-HLA and TCR-CMV co-occurrence, with a repertoire-size bias correction applied to the TCR pairs. A later analysis estimated false discovery rates by permuting HLA or CMV assignments 20 times. A later analysis grouped co-occurring TCRs with DBSCAN, adding TCRdist sequence similarity when clustering within HLA-allele-positive subsets. For co-occurrence clustering, repertoires with fewer than 30,000 or more than 120,000 public chains were excluded, along with five repertoires with anomalous nucleotide sharing. In its TCRdb copy, this immuneACCESS table keeps in-frame sequences only and misses some clones. Where compared with another copy, unresolved V genes explain less than half of these, and the others have no known cause. For V, J and clone size, that table is used; D and trimming come from the DNA. This sample holds 85,000 to 100,000 clones; around 73% were observed only once. About 0.69% of the sample belongs to the ten largest clones.

In total, about 650 healthy bone marrow donors made up the cohort. All cohort members were sampled while nominally healthy, although unrecorded immune exposures were likely present. The donor was CMV seronegative and was included in the group of around 320 seronegative cohort members. A peripheral blood sample was collected from each donor, and TCR beta sequencing was performed on peripheral blood mononuclear cells. The Qiagen DNeasy Blood Extraction Kit was used to extract genomic DNA from the blood cell samples. The sequenced material came from PBMCs. This sequence uses TRBV4-3 and TRBJ1-2; TRBD1 lines up with 7 middle nucleotides. The receptor was derived from a woman aged 55-70 years in good health and CMV-seronegative. The CDR3 here reads CASSPDRAGRGGYTF. In nucleotides, the sequence is TGCGCCAGCAGCCCCGACAGGGCGGGGCGGGGTGGCTACACCTTC.